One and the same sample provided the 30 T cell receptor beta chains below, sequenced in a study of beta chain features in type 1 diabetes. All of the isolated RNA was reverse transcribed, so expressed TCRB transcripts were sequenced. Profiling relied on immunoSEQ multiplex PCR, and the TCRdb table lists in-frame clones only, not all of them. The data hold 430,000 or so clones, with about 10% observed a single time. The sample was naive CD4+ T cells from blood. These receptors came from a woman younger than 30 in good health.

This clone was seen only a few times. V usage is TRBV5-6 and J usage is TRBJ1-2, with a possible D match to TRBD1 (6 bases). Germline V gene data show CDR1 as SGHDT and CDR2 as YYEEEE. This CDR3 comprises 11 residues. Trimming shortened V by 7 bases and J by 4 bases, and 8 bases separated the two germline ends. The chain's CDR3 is CASQGSYGYTF. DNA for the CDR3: TGTGCCAGCCAGGGGAGCTATGGCTACACCTTC. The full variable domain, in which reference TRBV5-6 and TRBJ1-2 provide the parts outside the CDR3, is DAGVTQSPTHLIKTRGQQVTLRCSPKSGHDTVSWYQQALGQGPQFIFQYYEEEERQRGNFPDRFSGHQFPNYSSELNVNALLLGDSALYLCASQGSYGYTFGSGTRLTVV.

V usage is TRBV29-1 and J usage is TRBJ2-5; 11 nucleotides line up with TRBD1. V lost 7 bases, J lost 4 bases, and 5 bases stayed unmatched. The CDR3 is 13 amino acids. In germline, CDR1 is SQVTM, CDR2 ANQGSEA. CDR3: CSALGTGGETQYF. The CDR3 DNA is TGCAGCGCCCTCGGGACAGGGGGAGAGACCCAGTACTTC. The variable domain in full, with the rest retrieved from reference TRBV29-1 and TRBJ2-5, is SAVISQKPSRDICQRGTSLTIQCQVDSQVTMMFWYRQQPGQSLTLIATANQGSEATYESGFVIDKFPISRPNLTFSTLTVSNMSPEDSSIYLCSALGTGGETQYFGPGTRLLVL.

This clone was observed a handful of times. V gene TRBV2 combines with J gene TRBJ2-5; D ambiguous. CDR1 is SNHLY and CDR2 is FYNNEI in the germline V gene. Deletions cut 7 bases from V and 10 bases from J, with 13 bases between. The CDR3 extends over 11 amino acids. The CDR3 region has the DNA TGTGCCAGCATAAAAACCGTAGGCCAGTACTTC. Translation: CASIKTVGQYF.

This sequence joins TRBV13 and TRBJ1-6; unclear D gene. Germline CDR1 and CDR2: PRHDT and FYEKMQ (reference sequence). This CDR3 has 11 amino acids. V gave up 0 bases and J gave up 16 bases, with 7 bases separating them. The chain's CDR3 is CASSLGNSLHF. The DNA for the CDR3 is TGTGCCAGCAGCTTAGGAAATTCTCTCCACTTT.

CDR3 region: CASSPGPFNLEQYV. CDR3 nucleotide sequence: TGTGCCAGCAGCCCGGGTCCGTTTAATCTCGAGCAGTACGTC. The chain employs TRBV4-2 and TRBJ2-7; D is unclear. Germline CDR1 reads LGHNA; CDR2 reads YNFKEQ. V was pared by 4 bases and J by 6 bases, with 16 bases between. The CDR3 is 14 amino acids.

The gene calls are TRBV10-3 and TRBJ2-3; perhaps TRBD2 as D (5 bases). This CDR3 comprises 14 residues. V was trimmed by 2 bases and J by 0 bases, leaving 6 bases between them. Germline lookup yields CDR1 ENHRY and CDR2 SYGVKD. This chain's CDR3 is CAISEGGSTDTQYF. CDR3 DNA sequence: TGTGCCATCAGTGAGGGCGGGAGCACAGATACGCAGTATTTT.

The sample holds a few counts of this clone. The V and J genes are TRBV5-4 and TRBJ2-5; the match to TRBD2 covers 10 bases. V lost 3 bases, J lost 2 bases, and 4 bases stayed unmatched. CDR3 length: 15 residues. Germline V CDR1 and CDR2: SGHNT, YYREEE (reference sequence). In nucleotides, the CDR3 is TGTGCCAGCAGCTCGCGGACTAGCGGACAAGAGACCCAGTACTTC. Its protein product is CASSSRTSGQETQYF.

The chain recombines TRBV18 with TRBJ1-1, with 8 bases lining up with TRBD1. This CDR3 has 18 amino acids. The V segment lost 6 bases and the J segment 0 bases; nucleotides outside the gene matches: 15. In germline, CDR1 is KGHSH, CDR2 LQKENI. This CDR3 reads CASSPVAAGGVMNTEAFF. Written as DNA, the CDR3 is TGTGCCAGCTCCCCGGTCGCGGCAGGGGGCGTGATGAACACTGAAGCTTTCTTT.

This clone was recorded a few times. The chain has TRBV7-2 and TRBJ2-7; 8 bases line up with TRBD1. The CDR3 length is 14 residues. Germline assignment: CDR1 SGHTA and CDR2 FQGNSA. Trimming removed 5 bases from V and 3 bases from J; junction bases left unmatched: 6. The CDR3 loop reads CASSNRDRFYEQYF. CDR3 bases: TGTGCCAGCAGCAACCGGGACAGGTTCTACGAGCAGTACTTC.

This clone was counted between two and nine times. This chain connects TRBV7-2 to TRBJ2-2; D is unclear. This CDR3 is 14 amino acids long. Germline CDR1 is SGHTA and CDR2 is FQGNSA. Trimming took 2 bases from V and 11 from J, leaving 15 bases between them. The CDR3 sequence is CASSLNTAWRELFF. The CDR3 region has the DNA TGTGCCAGCAGCTTAAATACAGCTTGGCGAGAGCTGTTTTTT.

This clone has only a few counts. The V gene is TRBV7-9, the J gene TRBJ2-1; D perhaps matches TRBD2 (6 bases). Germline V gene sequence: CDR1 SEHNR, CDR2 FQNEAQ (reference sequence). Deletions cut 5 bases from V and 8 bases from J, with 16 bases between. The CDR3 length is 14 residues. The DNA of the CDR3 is TGTGCCAGCAGCATCTCCCGGGACTCGGATGAGCAGTTCTTC. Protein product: CASSISRDSDEQFF.

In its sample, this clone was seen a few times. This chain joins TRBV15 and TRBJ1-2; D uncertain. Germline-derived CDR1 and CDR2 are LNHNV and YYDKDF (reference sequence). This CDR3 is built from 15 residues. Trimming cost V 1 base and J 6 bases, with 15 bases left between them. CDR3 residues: CATSRAPERGDGYTF. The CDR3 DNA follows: TGTGCCACCAGCAGAGCACCGGAGCGGGGTGATGGCTACACCTTC.

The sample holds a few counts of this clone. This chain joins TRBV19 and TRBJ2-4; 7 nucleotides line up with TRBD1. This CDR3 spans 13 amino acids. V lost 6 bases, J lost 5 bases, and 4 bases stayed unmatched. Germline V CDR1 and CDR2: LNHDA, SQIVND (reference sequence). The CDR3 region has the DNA TGTGCCAGTAGGGACAGGCCCCAAAACATTCAGTACTTC. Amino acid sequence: CASRDRPQNIQYF.

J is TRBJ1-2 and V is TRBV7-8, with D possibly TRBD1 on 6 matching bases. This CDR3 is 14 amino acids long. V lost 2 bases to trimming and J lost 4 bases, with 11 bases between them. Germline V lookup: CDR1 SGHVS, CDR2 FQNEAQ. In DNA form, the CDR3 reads TGTGCCAGCAGCTTATCTACAGGGATCTATGGCTACACCTTC. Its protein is CASSLSTGIYGYTF.

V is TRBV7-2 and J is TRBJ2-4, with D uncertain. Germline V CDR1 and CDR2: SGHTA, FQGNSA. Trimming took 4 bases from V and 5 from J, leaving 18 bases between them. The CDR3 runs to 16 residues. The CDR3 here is CASSYNSRRRQNIQYF. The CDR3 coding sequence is TGTGCCAGCAGCTATAACTCTCGACGGAGACAAAACATTCAGTACTTC.

CDR3 protein: CASSPLSGRYEQYF. CDR3 DNA: TGTGCCAGCAGCCCTCTCAGCGGGAGGTACGAGCAGTACTTC. The chain uses TRBV14 and TRBJ2-7; 9 bases match TRBD2. Germline V CDR1 and CDR2: SGHDN, FVKESK. The CDR3 totals 14 residues. V lost 4 bases to trimming and J lost 4 bases; unmatched junction nucleotides: 5.

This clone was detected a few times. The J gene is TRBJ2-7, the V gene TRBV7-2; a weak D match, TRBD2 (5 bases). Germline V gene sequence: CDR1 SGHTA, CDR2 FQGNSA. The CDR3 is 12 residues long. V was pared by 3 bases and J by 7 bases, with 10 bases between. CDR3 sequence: CASSFPGWEQYV. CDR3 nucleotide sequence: TGTGCCAGCAGCTTCCCGGGGTGGGAGCAGTACGTC.

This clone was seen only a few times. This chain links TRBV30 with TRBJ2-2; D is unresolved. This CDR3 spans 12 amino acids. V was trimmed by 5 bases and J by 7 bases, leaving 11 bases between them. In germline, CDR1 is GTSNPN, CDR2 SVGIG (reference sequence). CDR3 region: CAWGPSVGELFF. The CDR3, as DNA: TGTGCCTGGGGACCCTCGGTCGGGGAGCTGTTTTTT.

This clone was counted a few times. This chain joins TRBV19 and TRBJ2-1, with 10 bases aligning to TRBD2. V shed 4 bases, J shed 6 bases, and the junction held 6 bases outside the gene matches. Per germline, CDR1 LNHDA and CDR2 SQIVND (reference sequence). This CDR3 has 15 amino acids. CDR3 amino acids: CASSTTIAGGNEQFF. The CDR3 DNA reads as TGTGCCAGTAGTACTACTATAGCGGGGGGCAATGAGCAGTTCTTC.

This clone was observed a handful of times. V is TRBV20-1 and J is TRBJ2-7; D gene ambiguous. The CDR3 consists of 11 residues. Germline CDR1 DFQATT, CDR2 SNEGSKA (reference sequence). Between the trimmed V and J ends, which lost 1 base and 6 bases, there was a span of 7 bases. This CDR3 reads CSARGFGEQYF. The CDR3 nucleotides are TGCAGTGCTAGAGGTTTCGGCGAGCAGTACTTC.

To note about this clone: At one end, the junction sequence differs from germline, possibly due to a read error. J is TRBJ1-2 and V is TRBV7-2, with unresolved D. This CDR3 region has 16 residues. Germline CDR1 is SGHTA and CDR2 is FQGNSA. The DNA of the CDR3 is TGTGCCAGCAGCCTAGCGAGTTTGCCCCCAACTGATGGCTACACCTTC. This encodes CASSLASLPPTDGYTF.

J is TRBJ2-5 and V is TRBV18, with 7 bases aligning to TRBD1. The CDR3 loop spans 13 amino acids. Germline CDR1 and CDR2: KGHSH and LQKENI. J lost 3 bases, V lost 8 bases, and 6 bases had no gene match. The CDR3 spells CASRRDSKETQYF. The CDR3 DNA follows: TGTGCCAGCCGCCGGGACAGCAAAGAGACCCAGTACTTC.

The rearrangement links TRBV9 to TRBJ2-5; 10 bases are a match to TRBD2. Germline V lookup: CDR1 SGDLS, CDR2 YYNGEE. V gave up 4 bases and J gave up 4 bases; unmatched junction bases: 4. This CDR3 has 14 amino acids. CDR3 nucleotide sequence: TGTGCCAGCAGCCCACGACTAGCGGGAGAGACCCAGTACTTC. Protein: CASSPRLAGETQYF.

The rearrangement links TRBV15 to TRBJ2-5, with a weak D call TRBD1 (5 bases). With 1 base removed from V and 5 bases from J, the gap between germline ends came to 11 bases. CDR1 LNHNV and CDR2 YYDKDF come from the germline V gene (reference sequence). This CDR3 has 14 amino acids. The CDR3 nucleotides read TGTGCCACCAGCAGAGGCAGGGCACTGGAGACCCAGTACTTC. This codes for CATSRGRALETQYF.

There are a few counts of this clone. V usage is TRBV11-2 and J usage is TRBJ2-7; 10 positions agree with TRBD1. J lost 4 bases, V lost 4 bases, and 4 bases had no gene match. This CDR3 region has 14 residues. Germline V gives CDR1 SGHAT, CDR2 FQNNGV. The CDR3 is CASSSLDRGYEQYF. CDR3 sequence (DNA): TGTGCCAGCAGCTCTCTGGACAGGGGGTACGAGCAGTACTTC. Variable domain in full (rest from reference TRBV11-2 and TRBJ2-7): EAGVAQSPRYKIIEKRQSVAFWCNPISGHATLYWYQQILGQGPKLLIQFQNNGVVDDSQLPKDRFSAERLKGVDSTLKIQPAKLEDSAVYLCASSSLDRGYEQYFGPGTRLTVT.

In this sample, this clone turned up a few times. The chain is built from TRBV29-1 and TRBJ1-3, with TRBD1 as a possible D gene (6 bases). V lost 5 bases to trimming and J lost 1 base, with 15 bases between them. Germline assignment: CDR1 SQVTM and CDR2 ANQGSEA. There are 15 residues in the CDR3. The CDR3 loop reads CSVTGWSSSGNTIYF. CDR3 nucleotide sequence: TGCAGCGTTACAGGGTGGTCGTCTTCTGGAAACACCATATATTTT.

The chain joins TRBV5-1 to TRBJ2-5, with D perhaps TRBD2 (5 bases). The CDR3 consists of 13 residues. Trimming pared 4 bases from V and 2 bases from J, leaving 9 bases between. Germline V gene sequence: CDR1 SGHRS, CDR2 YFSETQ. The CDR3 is CASSSGQQETQYF. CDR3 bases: TGCGCCAGCAGCAGCGGTCAACAAGAGACCCAGTACTTC.

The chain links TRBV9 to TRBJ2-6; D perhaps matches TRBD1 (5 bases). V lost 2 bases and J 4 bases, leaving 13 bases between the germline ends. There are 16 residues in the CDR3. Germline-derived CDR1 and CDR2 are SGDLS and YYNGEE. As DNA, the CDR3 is TGTGCCAGCAGCGTGGCTGGGGCCTTGGGGGCCAACGTCCTGACTTTC. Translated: CASSVAGALGANVLTF.

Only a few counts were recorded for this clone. The CDR3 DNA follows: TGTGCCAGCAGCTTAAGAATCGGGGTACCCCAGCATTTT. Amino acid sequence: CASSLRIGVPQHF. The chain has TRBV7-2 and TRBJ1-5; no clear D. The V end lost 2 bases, the J end lost 10 bases, and 12 bases lay between the germline ends. Germline values: CDR1 SGHTA, CDR2 FQGNSA. The CDR3 totals 13 residues.

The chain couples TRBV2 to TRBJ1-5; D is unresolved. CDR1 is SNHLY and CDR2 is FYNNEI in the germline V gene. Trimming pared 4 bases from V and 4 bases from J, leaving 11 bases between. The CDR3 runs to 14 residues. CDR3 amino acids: CASSGEGRNQPQHF. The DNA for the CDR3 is TGTGCCAGCAGTGGGGAGGGTCGAAATCAGCCCCAGCATTTT.